One T cell receptor (beta chain) is described in this entry. Its cognate antigen has yet to be identified. No quality values exist for individual bases; no much larger clone is one base distant. This specimen comes from a study of spatial heterogeneity in lung cancer (dated by TCRdb to between 2017 and 2020). Broadly, across the study: Beta-chain transcripts were consistently detected in greater numbers than alpha-chain transcripts, which likely reflected higher beta-chain transcript abundance. TCR alpha and beta repertoires were quantitatively compared across multiple tumor regions, matched nontumor lung and blood in non-small cell lung cancer. In the raw uncorrected reads, each unique combination of TCR and UMI appeared on average more than ten times. At surgery, hundreds of tumor regions, approximately 64 matched nontumor lung samples and 56 PBMC samples were TCR-sequenced for both alpha and beta chains. TCR transcript counts in tumor regions correlated strongly with a T cell transcriptional module score from matched bulk RNA-seq. TCR repertoire features were related to nonsynonymous mutation counts determined by whole-exome sequencing of tumor tissue. The paper as a whole reports these results and caveats: Counts of ubiquitous and regional expanded TCRs correlated with counts of ubiquitous and regional nonsynonymous mutations, respectively. Additional single-cell paired TCR alpha and beta sequencing was considered necessary to confirm, at a functional level, the hypothesis that regional TCRs recognize regional mutations. TCR-seq coverage of tumor T cells was estimated at only roughly 7.7% for alpha chains and more than 11% for beta chains. A correlation was observed between the number of expanded intratumoral alpha and beta TCRs and the tumor nonsynonymous mutation count.

Preparation of the library involved 5' RACE. The listed sequencing device is NextSeq 500. To allow correction of PCR and sequencing errors, the TCR library protocol tagged every TCR cDNA molecule with a unique molecular identifier. The authors' pipeline ran thus. TCR identification, UMI-based error correction and CDR3 extraction were performed with Decombinator tools. TCRs above a frequency of 2 per 1,000, corresponding to the top 1% of the tumor frequency distribution, were defined as expanded. Expanded tumor TCRs were classed as regional if statistically deemed absent (corrected P<0.05) from at least one tumor region, otherwise ubiquitous. Renyi diversity was calculated using the R vegan package after each repertoire was subsampled 100 times to 5,000 TCRs. CDR3 similarity networks were constructed using string-kernel similarity of amino acid triplets, with links drawn between CDR3s whose pairwise similarity was above 0.82. The public reads were run again by TCRdb, first through fastp at Q25 and then through MiXCR, and only productive beta chains were kept. Rows matching on CDR3 protein sequence are summarized as one entry with the most common DNA and genes. The V and J calls and clone size come from TCRdb's table, not from the authors' own analysis. In all, the sample holds roughly 28,000 distinct CDR3 sequences, and 7.1% of those were seen once. The ten largest clones add up to 24% of the sample.

Explained via the paper, the time point label denotes: sample taken at primary tumor resection. Donors were some 78 patients with early-stage, untreated non-small cell lung cancer from the lung TRACERx cohort. TCR sequencing used whole RNA extracted from tumor and nontumor lung tissue, or from cryopreserved PBMC samples, without cell sorting. Only patients for whom sufficient RNA was available from at least two tumor regions were selected for TCR sequencing. A lung pathologist reviewed the tumor and adjacent nontumor lung specimens before the specimens were selected. After removal of 5 bases from V and 1 base from J, the junction retains 0 bases not matched to a gene. The germline V gene (reference sequence) sets CDR1 to DFQATT and CDR2 to SNEGSKA. The CDR3 measures 14 amino acids from cysteine to phenylalanine. This entry keeps only the CDR3 DNA: 42 bases, framed from base 1.

The receptor's source is a male donor with early-stage non-small cell lung cancer. The sample consisted of lung tumor tissue, taken at surgery. The chain is assembled from TRBV20-1 and TRBJ2-5, with 14 bases in between that match TRBD2. The CDR3 region reads CSAGLAGGQETQYF. The DNA sequence is given as TGCAGTGCTGGACTAGCGGGGGGCCAAGAGACCCAGTACTTC.